This T cell receptor (beta chain) originates from a study of cytomegalovirus exposure and HLA in healthy donors. Notes on the study in general: The study designated 164 TCR beta chains cytomegalovirus-associated. In an earlier analysis, most TCR beta V segments were productive about 87% or about 30% of the time.

Germline lookup yields CDR1 SGHRS and CDR2 YFSETQ. Trimming removed 0 bases at V and 8 bases at J, with 18 bases between. The CDR3 totals 16 residues. With respect to this clone: What it recognizes is unknown.

The PCR made use of 60 Vbeta and 13 Jbeta primers. Sequencing was performed with immunoSEQ multiplex PCR; in TCRdb, only in-frame clones are kept and a portion is missing. The table includes tens of thousands of clones, roughly 79% detected once. The sample taken for sequencing was PBMCs. The TCR sequence derives from a man aged 25 to 45 in good health and CMV-seronegative. The gene calls are TRBV5-1 and TRBJ2-1; weak D call: TRBD2 (7 bases). CDR3 protein: CASSLGPGTSGDEQFF. CDR3 sequence (DNA): TGCGCCAGCAGCTTGGGACCCGGGACAAGCGGGGATGAGCAGTTCTTC.